The present T cell receptor (beta chain) was sequenced within a study of blood T cell repertoires in COVID-19. Across the study: The samples span acute and convalescent COVID-19 from the United States, Italy and Spain. In each case, the material was cDNA or gDNA derived from T cells, B-cell-depleted T cells, or PBMCs.

Germline-derived CDR1 and CDR2 are SGHTA and FQGTGA. V shed 2 bases and J shed 1 base, with 29 bases lying between them. The CDR3 has 21 residues. In the authors' methods: Researchers report that nucleated cell counts were estimated from reference gene primer amplification. Here immunoSEQ multiplex PCR was the method, and the copy in TCRdb shows in-frame clones only, minus some. The D gene and trimming were derived from the DNA, and the V and J assignments and clone size from that table. The sample gives about 50,000 clones, approximately 91% of which show up once; 9.7% is in the top ten. The rearrangement links TRBV7-3 to TRBJ2-5; tentative D call: TRBD2 (6 bases). This TCR was sampled from a woman of 80 years or more with acute or convalescent COVID-19. The sample consisted of peripheral blood. The CDR3 DNA follows: TGTGCCAGCAGCTTAGCAGCTCCGGGCCTTAATCCTGGGGGGTTCCAAGAGACCCAGTACTTC. The encoded protein is CASSLAAPGLNPGGFQETQYF.